This TCR beta chain was sequenced for a study of technical replicates of blood from a handful of donors. Libraries were prepared by immunoSEQ multiplex PCR; TCRdb keeps only in-frame clonotypes and omits some of them. The repertoire has tens of thousands of clones, around 97% of them found once; the top ten carry around 0.22%. The sample consisted of T cells isolated from PBMCs. The clonotype originates from a human donor in good health.

The CDR3 sequence is CASSDLGQYEQYF. The DNA of the CDR3 is TGTGCCAGCAGTGATTTAGGACAGTACGAGCAGTACTTC. The chain recombines TRBV25-1 with TRBJ2-7; D possibly corresponds to TRBD1 (6 bases). The CDR3 loop spans 13 amino acids. Trimming took 3 bases from V and 4 from J, leaving 10 bases between them. From germline, CDR1 is MGHDK and CDR2 SYGVNS.